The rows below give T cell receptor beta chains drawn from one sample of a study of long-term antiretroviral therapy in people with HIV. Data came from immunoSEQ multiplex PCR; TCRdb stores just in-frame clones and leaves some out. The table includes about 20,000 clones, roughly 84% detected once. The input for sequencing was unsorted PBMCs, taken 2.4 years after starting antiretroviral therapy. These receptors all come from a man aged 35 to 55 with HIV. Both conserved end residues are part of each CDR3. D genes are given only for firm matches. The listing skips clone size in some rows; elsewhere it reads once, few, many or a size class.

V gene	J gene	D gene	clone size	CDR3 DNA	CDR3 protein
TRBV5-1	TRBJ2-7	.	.	TGCGCCAGCAGCTTGGGAGGGCTGGCCTACGAGCAGTACTTC	CASSLGGLAYEQYF
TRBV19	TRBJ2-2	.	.	TGTGCCAGTAGTCGGTCCACTCGAGACACCGGGGAGCTGTTTTTT	CASSRSTRDTGELFF
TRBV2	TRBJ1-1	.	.	TGTGCCAGCAGTACCGGTGCAGGGAGGACTGAAGCTTTCTTT	CASSTGAGRTEAFF
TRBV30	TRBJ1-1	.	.	TGTGCCTGGTCAGGGAGGACTGAAGCTTTCTTT	CAWSGRTEAFF
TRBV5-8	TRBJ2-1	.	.	TGTGCCAGCAGCGCCCGGGGTAAGCAGTTCTTC	CASSARGKQFF
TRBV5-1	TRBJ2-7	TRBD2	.	TGCGCCAGCAGCACCACCAAGACTAGCGGGAGGCCCGAGCAGTACTTC	CASSTTKTSGRPEQYF
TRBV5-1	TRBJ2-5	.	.	TGCGCCAGCAGCCAGAGGACAGACTACCAAGAGACCCAGTACTTC	CASSQRTDYQETQYF
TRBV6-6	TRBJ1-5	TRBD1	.	TGTGCCAGCAAGAGTCAGGGGGCAGTTAATCAGCCCCAGCATTTT	CASKSQGAVNQPQHF
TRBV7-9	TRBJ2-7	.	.	TGTGCCAGCAGCTTGACGGGAGCCCCCTACGAGCAGTACTTC	CASSLTGAPYEQYF
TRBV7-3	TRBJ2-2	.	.	TGTGCCAGCAGCTTATCGAACACCGGGGAGCTGTTTTTT	CASSLSNTGELFF
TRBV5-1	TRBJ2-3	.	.	TGCGCCAGCAGCTTGGGGGGGCGAGGCACAGATACGCAGTATTTT	CASSLGGRGTDTQYF
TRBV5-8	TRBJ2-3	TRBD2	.	TGTGCCAGCAGGAGGACTAGCGGGATGTCAGATACGCAGTATTTT	CASRRTSGMSDTQYF
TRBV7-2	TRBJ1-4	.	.	TGTGCCAGCAGCTTAGCTGCGGTTGGGGAAAAACTGTTTTTT	CASSLAAVGEKLFF
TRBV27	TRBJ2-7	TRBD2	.	TGTGCCAGCCGGACGGGGGGTCCCATCCACGAGCAGTACTTC	CASRTGGPIHEQYF
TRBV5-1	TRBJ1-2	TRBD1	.	TGCGCCAGCAGCGCATCCGGGACAGAAGAATATGGCTACACCTTC	CASSASGTEEYGYTF
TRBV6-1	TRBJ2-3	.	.	TGTGCCAGCAGTGATACGGGCAGAGTCACAGATACGCAGTATTTT	CASSDTGRVTDTQYF
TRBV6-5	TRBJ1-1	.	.	TGTGCCAGCAGAAACGGGGGGGATTGGACTGAAGCTTTCTTT	CASRNGGDWTEAFF
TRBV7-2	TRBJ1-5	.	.	TGTGCCAGCAGCCTGAGGCGGGGAGGTCAGCCCCAGCATTTT	CASSLRRGGQPQHF
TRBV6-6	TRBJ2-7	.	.	TGTGCCAGCAGTCTGGGGCGTAGGGACAACCCCTACGAGCAGTACTTC	CASSLGRRDNPYEQYF
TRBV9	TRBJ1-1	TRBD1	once	TGTGCCAGCAGCGTGGCCTCCGGGACAGGGGAAAAGTATCGTACTGAAGCTTTCTTT	CASSVASGTGEKYRTEAFF
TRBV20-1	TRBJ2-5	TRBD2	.	TGCAGTGCTACTAGCGGAGAGACCCAGTACTTC	CSATSGETQYF
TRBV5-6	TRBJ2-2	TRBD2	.	TGTGCCAGCAGCTTGCCGGGAGGGAACACCGGGGAGCTGTTTTTT	CASSLPGGNTGELFF
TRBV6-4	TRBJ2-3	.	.	TGTGCCAGCTCCCCTGTCGGGGATAGCACAGATACGCAGTATTTT	CASSPVGDSTDTQYF
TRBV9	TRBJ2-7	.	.	TGTGCCAGCAGCGACAGCGGAATAGAGGGCCACGAGCAGTACTTC	CASSDSGIEGHEQYF
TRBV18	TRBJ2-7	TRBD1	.	TGTGCCAGCTCACGGGACAGGGACTACGAGCAGTACTTC	CASSRDRDYEQYF
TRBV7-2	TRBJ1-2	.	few	TGTGCCAGCAGCTCTTCCCGGTCGGAGGTTATTGGCTACACCTTC	CASSSSRSEVIGYTF
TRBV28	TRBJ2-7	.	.	TGTGCCAGCAGTTTAGGCGGACCACCCTACGAGCAGTACTTC	CASSLGGPPYEQYF
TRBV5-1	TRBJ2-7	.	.	TGCGCCAGCAGCTCGGACTTAGCCTACGAGCAGTACTTC	CASSSDLAYEQYF
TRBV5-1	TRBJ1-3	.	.	TGCGCCAGCAGCTTGGGCGGCGTCTCTGGAAACACCATATATTTT	CASSLGGVSGNTIYF
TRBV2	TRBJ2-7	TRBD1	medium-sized	TGTGCCAGAGATTCCGGGACAGCTACCTACGAGCAGTACTTC	CARDSGTATYEQYF
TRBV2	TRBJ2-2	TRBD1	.	TGTGCCAGCAGGCCGGGACAGCTCACCGGGGAGCTGTTTTTT	CASRPGQLTGELFF
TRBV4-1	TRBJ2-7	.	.	TGCGCCAGCAGCCAAGATCTAGGGGTTCCCTACGAGCAGTACTTC	CASSQDLGVPYEQYF
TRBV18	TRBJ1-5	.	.	TGTGCCAGCTCACCAGTGGGTCTCAATCAGCCCCAGCATTTT	CASSPVGLNQPQHF
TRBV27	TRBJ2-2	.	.	TGTGCCAGCAGTTTATTTCGGGCAGGGTTCACCGGGGAGCTGTTTTTT	CASSLFRAGFTGELFF
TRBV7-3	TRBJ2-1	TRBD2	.	TGTGCCAGCAGCTTTTTGACTAGCGGGATATACAATGAGCAGTTCTTC	CASSFLTSGIYNEQFF
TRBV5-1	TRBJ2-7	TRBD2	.	TGCGCCAGCAGCTTGGCTGCTGGGCGGGGGAGCTCCTACGAGCAGTACTTC	CASSLAAGRGSSYEQYF
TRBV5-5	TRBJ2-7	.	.	TGTGCCAGCAGCTTGACCTCACAGGGTTGGCCCTACGAGCAGTACTTC	CASSLTSQGWPYEQYF
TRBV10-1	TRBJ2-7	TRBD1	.	TGCGCCAGCTCCATGGACAGGGGGCGCGAGCAGTACTTC	CASSMDRGREQYF
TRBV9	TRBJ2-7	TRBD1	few	TGTGCCAGCAGCGTAGGGGGACAGTACGAGCAGTACTTC	CASSVGGQYEQYF
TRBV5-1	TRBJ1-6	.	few	TGCGCCAGCAGCCGGGACGGACTTAATTCACCCCTCCACTTT	CASSRDGLNSPLHF
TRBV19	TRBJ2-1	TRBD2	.	TGTGCCAGTGACCCGGGACTAGCGGGAGGTGATGAGCAGTTCTTC	CASDPGLAGGDEQFF
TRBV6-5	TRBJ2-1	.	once	TGTGCCAGCAGCGGAAGCTCCTACAATGAGCAGTTCTTC	CASSGSSYNEQFF
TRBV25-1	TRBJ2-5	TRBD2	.	TGTGCCAGCAGTGAACAGCGGGGGGCTTCCCTGCAAGAGACCCAGTACTTC	CASSEQRGASLQETQYF
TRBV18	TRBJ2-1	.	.	TGTGCCAGCCAACCCGAAGGGGGGGTCAATGAGCAGTTCTTC	CASQPEGGVNEQFF
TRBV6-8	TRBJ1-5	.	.	TGTGCCAGCAGACGGGGCCTTTTTGGGACTAACGGCAATCAGCCCCAGCATTTT	CASRRGLFGTNGNQPQHF
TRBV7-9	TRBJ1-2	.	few	TGTGCCAGCAGCTTAGAATACCCCGGCCTCAATGGCTACACCTTC	CASSLEYPGLNGYTF
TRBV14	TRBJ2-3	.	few	TGTGCCAGCAGCCAAGAGAAGGAGGTTCGCACAGATACGCAGTATTTT	CASSQEKEVRTDTQYF